This T cell receptor beta chain was captured in a study of PD-1 blockade in classical Hodgkin lymphoma (TCRdb year 2020). Regarding the research as a whole: Nivolumab dosing was 3 mg/kg intravenously every 2 weeks, continuing until either disease progression or unacceptable toxicity. A peripheral blood immune signature of response to PD-1 blockade in classical Hodgkin lymphoma was defined using TCR beta sequencing and CyTOF.

A word on this clone: The antigen it binds to is not known. Base qualities are missing; no much larger clone stands one base away.

Genomic DNA was extracted with the Qiagen DNeasy kit from unsorted PBMCs and from negatively selected CD4+ and CD8+ fractions. Amplification of TCR beta CDR3 regions was done by immunoSEQ multiplex PCR with primers that anneal to V and J segments. A synthetic immune receptor repertoire was used to minimize amplification bias, and any remaining bias was removed computationally after sequencing. The paper's processing steps were these. Repertoire diversity was quantified as the Shannon entropy index using custom Python scripts. Unsorted, CD4+ and CD8+ repertoires were analyzed separately, except in combined analyses where CD4+ and CD8+ sequences were merged in silico. Clonal expansion was defined as a frequency increase of at least 2-fold after treatment compared with C1D1, and clones undetected at baseline were assigned a pseudocount of 0.5. Singleton clones were defined as clones with 0 or 1 copy at C1D1, and non-singleton clones were defined as clones with 2 or more copies. Clones expanded in unsorted samples were annotated as CD4+, CD8+ or unknown by matching protein sequences in sorted samples from the same patient. Wilcoxon tests on paired samples were used to test diversity changes from C1D1 to C4D1. In TCRdb, the immuneACCESS table is reduced to in-frame sequences with V and J assigned. These tables do not hold every clone; where another copy was compared, an unresolved V gene accounts for under half, and the others remain unexplained. V and J calls and clone size are copied from that table; D and trimming were computed from the DNA. Counted in this sample were approximately 60,000 clones; about 91% of them appeared once. The ten largest make up around 13% of the sample.

What the research found in general, with its limitations: Trial patients achieving complete response had baseline diversity similar to newly diagnosed patients, whereas partial responders and progressors had significantly lower diversity. Diversity was lower in patients who began nivolumab less than 1 year after ASCT, so these patients were left out of later analyses to avoid confounding by immune reconstitution. The study was limited to a single clinical trial cohort, and causes of repertoire differences, possibly disease activity or prior therapy, remained undefined. Baseline TCR diversity was reported to be lower in newly diagnosed patients than in healthy donors and to be lower still in relapsed/refractory patients. CD4+ but not CD8+ TCR diversity rose significantly by C4D1 (p=0.0027 vs p=0.16), most apparent in complete responders (p=0.02).

The meaning of the sample's time point label: cycle 1 day 1 (C1D1), immediately before nivolumab initiation. Every trial patient had relapsed after autologous stem cell transplantation, and cohorts A, B and C differed in prior brentuximab vedotin exposure. A total of about 51 patients with relapsed/refractory classical Hodgkin lymphoma made up the trial cohort, and each patient's best overall response was complete response, partial response or progressive disease. Trial patients were treated with single-agent nivolumab in the multi-cohort phase II CheckMate 205 trial. An independent review committee assessed best overall response by applying the 2007 International Working Group response criteria. Trial PBMCs were obtained immediately prior to nivolumab initiation (C1D1) and on therapy at cycle 2 day 1 and cycle 4 day 1. After peripheral blood was drawn into 8 mL Vacutainer Cell Preparation Tubes, PBMCs were isolated by centrifugation and then cryopreserved.

Trimming removed 4 bases from V and 0 bases from J, leaving 10 bases between the germline ends. CDR1 and CDR2, looked up from the germline V gene, are SGHRS and YFSETQ. Reading from cysteine to phenylalanine, the CDR3 counts 14 amino acids. The sequence is cut down to CDR3 DNA, 42 bases in frame from base 1. The clonotype was recovered from a human donor with classical Hodgkin lymphoma. Here the chain combines TRBV5-1 and TRBJ1-1; TRBD1 is a weak D gene call, 6 bases matching. Sequencing was performed on peripheral blood mononuclear cells (PBMCs), taken at baseline. The CDR3: CASSRDTLNTEAFF. The sequenced DNA is TGCGCCAGCAGCCGGGACACCCTGAACACTGAAGCTTTCTTT.